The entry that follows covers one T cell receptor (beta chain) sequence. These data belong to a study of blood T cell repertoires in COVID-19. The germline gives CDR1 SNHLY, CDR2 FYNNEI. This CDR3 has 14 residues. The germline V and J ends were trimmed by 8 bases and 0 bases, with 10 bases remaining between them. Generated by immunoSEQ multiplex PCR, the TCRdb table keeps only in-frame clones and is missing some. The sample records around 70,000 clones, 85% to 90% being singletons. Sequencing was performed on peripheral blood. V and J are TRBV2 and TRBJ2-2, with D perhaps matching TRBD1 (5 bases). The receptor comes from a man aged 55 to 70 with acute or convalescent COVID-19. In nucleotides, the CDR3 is TGTGCCAGCGTTGGGGCCACGAACACCGGGGAGCTGTTTTTT. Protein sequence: CASVGATNTGELFF.